Following are 12 T cell receptor beta chains from one sample sequenced in a study of blood T cell repertoires in COVID-19. Measured with immunoSEQ multiplex PCR; TCRdb has only the in-frame clones, and not every one. The table has approximately 28,000 clones, roughly nine tenths seen once; the top ten hold less than 6.5%. The sequencing input was peripheral blood. These TCRs come from a man aged 55 to 70 with active COVID-19.

The chain couples TRBV9 to TRBJ2-2; perhaps TRBD1 as D (5 bases). The ends were cut back, 0 bases at V and 2 bases at J, with 11 bases in the middle. Germline CDR1 and CDR2: SGDLS and YYNGEE. CDR3 length: 16 residues. CDR3 residues: CASSVGSGLNTGELFF. Here the CDR3 DNA reads TGTGCCAGCAGCGTAGGTTCAGGGTTAAACACCGGGGAGCTGTTTTTT.

This clone was counted only a few times. This chain uses TRBV11-2 with TRBJ1-5, with D perhaps TRBD1 (6 bases). V lost 4 bases and J lost 9, with 16 bases in between. Germline values: CDR1 SGHAT, CDR2 FQNNGV. The CDR3 runs to 14 residues. This chain's CDR3 is CASSSTGNRGPQHF. The CDR3 DNA reads TGTGCCAGCAGCTCCACAGGGAACCGAGGGCCCCAGCATTTT.

J is TRBJ2-2 and V is TRBV28; D unclear. Germline assignment: CDR1 MDHEN and CDR2 SYDVKM. The V and J ends lost 7 bases and 2 bases respectively, with 5 bases between them. The CDR3 is 12 residues long. The chain's CDR3 is CASTTNTGELFF. The CDR3 DNA sequence: TGTGCCAGCACCACAAACACCGGGGAGCTGTTTTTT.

The genes are TRBV5-8 and TRBJ1-4; D not resolved. Germline V gene sequence: CDR1 SGHTS, CDR2 YDEGEE. The CDR3 loop spans 15 amino acids. Trimming pared 2 bases from V and 0 bases from J, leaving 8 bases between. CDR3 region: CASSLGLATNEKLFF. CDR3 nucleotides: TGTGCCAGCAGCTTAGGTCTAGCAACTAATGAAAAACTGTTTTTT.

This chain links TRBV19 with TRBJ2-3, with D possibly matching TRBD1 (6 bases). V lost 6 bases and J 0 bases, leaving 10 bases between the germline ends. CDR1 LNHDA and CDR2 SQIVND come from the germline V gene (reference sequence). The CDR3 runs 14 residues. Here the CDR3 DNA reads TGTGCCAGTAGCCGACAGGATAGCACAGATACGCAGTATTTT. Amino acid sequence: CASSRQDSTDTQYF.

V and J are TRBV5-1 and TRBJ2-5; TRBD2 agrees at 9 bases. V lost 0 bases, J lost 4 bases, and 4 bases stayed unmatched. The CDR3 sequence is 15 residues long. The germline V gene has CDR1 SGHRS and CDR2 YFSETQ. CDR3 sequence (DNA): TGCGCCAGCAGCTTGGTTAGCGGGGGAGGAGAGACCCAGTACTTC. This translates into CASSLVSGGGETQYF.

The chain has TRBV19 and TRBJ1-4; D gene unclear. The CDR3 length is 14 residues. CDR1 and CDR2 (germline): LNHDA, SQIVND (reference sequence). The V gene lost 7 bases and the J gene lost 4 bases, with 13 bases spanning the gap. The CDR3 spells CASKGAASNEKLFF. For the CDR3, the DNA is TGTGCCAGTAAAGGCGCGGCCAGTAATGAAAAACTGTTTTTT. The entire variable domain, with the rest obtained from reference TRBV19 and TRBJ1-4, is as follows: DGGITQSPKYLFRKEGQNVTLSCEQNLNHDAMYWYRQDPGQGLRLIYYSQIVNDFQKGDIAEGYSVSREKKESFPLTVTSAQKNPTAFYLCASKGAASNEKLFFGSGTQLSVL.

V is TRBV5-5 and J is TRBJ1-2; 7 bases are shared with TRBD1. The V gene's germline CDR1 is SGHKS and CDR2 YYEKEE (reference sequence). The CDR3 totals 16 residues. The J segment lost 6 bases and the V segment lost 0 bases, leaving 11 bases of the junction unmatched. CDR3 sequence reads: CASSLGLGTDGDGYTF. CDR3 DNA: TGTGCCAGCAGCTTGGGCTTGGGGACAGATGGGGATGGCTACACCTTC.

This clone was detected once. The chain combines TRBV3-1 (or the pseudogene TRBV3-2) with TRBJ2-1; 9 positions match TRBD2. This CDR3 comprises 15 residues. V shed 2 bases, J shed 8 bases, and the junction held 7 bases outside the gene matches. CDR1 LGHDT and CDR2 YNNKEL come from the germline V gene (reference sequence). This CDR3 reads CASSQFEREVDEQFF. CDR3 nucleotides: TGTGCCAGCAGCCAATTCGAGCGGGAGGTCGATGAGCAGTTCTTC.

This sequence joins TRBV2 and TRBJ1-1; D possibly corresponds to TRBD1 (5 bases). The V end was cut by 5 bases, the J end by 12 bases, with 13 bases between. CDR3 length: 11 amino acids. Germline assignment: CDR1 SNHLY and CDR2 FYNNEI. CDR3 region: CASSQGPGTFF. DNA of the CDR3: TGTGCCAGCAGTCAGGGCCCTGGTACTTTCTTT.

This clone was picked up one time. V usage is TRBV9 and J usage is TRBJ1-3, with TRBD1 as a possible D gene (6 bases). The germline CDR1 and CDR2 sequences are SGDLS and YYNGEE. The CDR3 contains 15 residues. The V end was cut by 2 bases, the J end by 4 bases, with 13 bases between. The CDR3 is CASSVHRAAGNTIYF. The CDR3 coding sequence is TGTGCCAGCAGCGTCCACAGGGCGGCAGGAAACACCATATATTTT.

The V call is TRBV27, the J call TRBJ1-2; D gene uncertain. The germline V gene has CDR1 MNHEY and CDR2 SMNVEV (reference sequence). The CDR3 loop spans 17 amino acids. V gave up 0 bases and J gave up 0 bases, with 14 bases separating them. CDR3 sequence reads: CASSLSWSALANYGYTF. For the CDR3, the DNA is TGTGCCAGCAGTTTATCGTGGTCGGCCCTAGCTAACTATGGCTACACCTTC.